This TCR beta chain was recorded in a study of T-cell memory formation after mild COVID-19. Study as a whole: Among the donors, TCR clusters were largely specific to each donor.

This clonotype was seen more than once but under ten times. The antigen remains unidentified. General study findings and limits: Nothing confirmed that second-wave clones peaking on day 37 were specific for SARS-CoV-2. Mostly located in CM and EM were contracting CD4+ clones, with contracting CD8+ clones located in EMRA.

This CDR3 region has 14 residues. Trimming cost V 4 bases and J 6 bases, with 12 bases left between them. Germline lookup yields CDR1 SGHVS and CDR2 FQNEAQ. TCRdb re-called the 5' RACE reads through MiXCR, storing one row per CDR3 protein. Among 350,000 to 450,000 distinct CDR3 sequences, roughly 20% were seen once, and the ten largest hold 7.5% to 10%. Sample: PBMCs or a T cell subset sorted from them (not recorded which). The chain combines TRBV7-8 with TRBJ2-2, with D perhaps TRBD1 (7 bases). This clonotype was obtained from an adult woman who had mild COVID-19 (a few samples of this study predate the infection). Cell type and time point are not known. The DNA for the CDR3 is TGTGCCAGCAGCTCAGGGGGGTTGGCCGGGGAGCTGTTTTTT. This codes for CASSSGGLAGELFF. Based on the CDR3 plus reference TRBV7-8 and TRBJ2-2, the full variable domain is GAGVSQSPRYKVAKRGQDVALRCDPISGHVSLFWYQQALGQGPEFLTYFQNEAQLDKSGLPSDRFFAERPEGSVSTLKIQRTQQEDSAVYLCASSSGGLAGELFFGEGSRLTVL.